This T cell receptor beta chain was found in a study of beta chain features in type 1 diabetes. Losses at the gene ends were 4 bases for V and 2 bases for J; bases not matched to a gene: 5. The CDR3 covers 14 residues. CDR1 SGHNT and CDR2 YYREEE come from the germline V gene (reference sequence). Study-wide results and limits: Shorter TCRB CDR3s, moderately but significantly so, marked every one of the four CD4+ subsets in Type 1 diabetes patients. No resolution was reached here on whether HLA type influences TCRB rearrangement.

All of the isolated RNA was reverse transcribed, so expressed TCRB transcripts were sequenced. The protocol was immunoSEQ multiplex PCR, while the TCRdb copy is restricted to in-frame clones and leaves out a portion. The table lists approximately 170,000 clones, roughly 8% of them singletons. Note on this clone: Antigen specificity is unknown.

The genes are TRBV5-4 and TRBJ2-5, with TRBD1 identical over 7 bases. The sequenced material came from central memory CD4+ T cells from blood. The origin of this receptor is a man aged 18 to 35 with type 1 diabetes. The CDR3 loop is CASSRGTAQETQYF. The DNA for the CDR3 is TGTGCCAGCAGCAGGGGGACAGCGCAAGAGACCCAGTACTTC.